The clone carrying this T cell receptor beta chain was counted a single time. The data originate from a study of OX40 agonist ivuxolimab in advanced cancers. Study-wide context: Dose-escalation patients' cancers were hepatocellular carcinoma, melanoma, renal cell or head and neck cancer.

Assay: immunoSEQ multiplex PCR; the TCRdb copy retains only in-frame clones and omits some. There are 100,000 or so clones in the sample; roughly four fifths occur only once, and about 5.5% lies in the top ten. Trimming pared 3 bases from V and 6 bases from J, leaving 14 bases between. Germline V gene sequence: CDR1 SGHRS, CDR2 YFSETQ. The CDR3 has 14 residues. The J gene is TRBJ2-3, the V gene TRBV5-1; no definite D call. The sequence was obtained from an adult with an advanced solid tumor such as melanoma, head and neck, liver or kidney cancer. This material consisted of CD4+ or CD8+ T cells sorted from blood, taken in a trial of the OX40 agonist ivuxolimab. The CDR3 here is CASSYETRGDTQYF. CDR3 sequence (DNA): TGCGCCAGCAGCTACGAGACCCGTGGGGATACGCAGTATTTT. The full variable domain, rest sourced from reference TRBV5-1 and TRBJ2-3, is KAGVTQTPRYLIKTRGQQVTLSCSPISGHRSVSWYQQTPGQGLQFLFEYFSETQRNKGNFPGRFSGRQFSNSRSEMNVSTLELGDSALYLCASSYETRGDTQYFGPGTRLTVL.